The 13 T cell receptor beta chains below were found in one sample sequenced in a study of blood T cell repertoires in COVID-19. Profiling relied on immunoSEQ multiplex PCR, and the TCRdb table lists in-frame clones only, not all of them. The data hold under 15,000 clones, with around 83% observed a single time. The sequenced material came from peripheral blood. Receptors originate from a man in his forties with active or convalescent COVID-19.

This chain connects TRBV2 to TRBJ1-5; 9 nucleotides match TRBD1. Looked up from germline, CDR1 is SNHLY and CDR2 is FYNNEI. The CDR3 is 15 residues long. The J segment lost 4 bases and the V segment lost 5 bases, leaving 6 bases of the junction unmatched. This chain's CDR3 is CASSLPTGGNQPQHF. Here the CDR3 DNA reads TGTGCCAGCAGTCTTCCGACAGGGGGAAATCAGCCCCAGCATTTT.

A few counts support this clone. The V and J genes are TRBV28 and TRBJ1-5; TRBD1 matches at 10 bases. The CDR3 runs to 15 residues. Germline V gene lookup returns CDR1 MDHEN and CDR2 SYDVKM. J lost 6 bases, V lost 5 bases, and 7 bases had no gene match. Here the CDR3 DNA reads TGTGCCAGCAGTCCAGGACAGGGGGACTCTCAGCCCCAGCATTTT. This codes for CASSPGQGDSQPQHF.

This sequence joins TRBV2 and TRBJ1-6; 10 bases fit TRBD1. Germline assignment: CDR1 SNHLY and CDR2 FYNNEI. The V gene end was trimmed by 8 bases and the J gene end by 5 bases; junction bases not matched to a gene: 6. The CDR3 spans 15 residues. The CDR3 spells CASSLGTGDNSPLHF. CDR3 coding DNA: TGTGCCAGCTCCCTAGGGACAGGGGATAATTCACCCCTCCACTTT. Using reference TRBV2 and TRBJ1-6 for the parts outside the CDR3, the full variable domain is EPEVTQTPSHQVTQMGQEVILRCVPISNHLYFYWYRQILGQKVEFLVSFYNNEISEKSEIFDDQFSVERPDGSNFTLKIRSTKLEDSAMYFCASSLGTGDNSPLHFGNGTRLTVT.

The rearrangement links TRBV29-1 to TRBJ1-1, with D possibly being TRBD1 (6 bases). The CDR3 sequence is 14 residues long. The germline gives CDR1 SQVTM, CDR2 ANQGSEA. V lost 5 bases to trimming and J lost 0 bases, with 13 bases between them. The CDR3 region has the DNA TGCAGCGTTACCGAGACAGGATTGAACACTGAAGCTTTCTTT. Residues: CSVTETGLNTEAFF.

The chain employs TRBV10-2 and TRBJ1-6, with 7 nucleotides matching TRBD1. J was trimmed by 8 bases and V by 2 bases; bases with no gene match: 6. The V gene's germline CDR1 is WSHSY and CDR2 SAAADI. The CDR3 sequence is 15 residues long. The CDR3 sequence is CASSELTGTDSPLHF. In nucleotides, the CDR3 is TGCGCCAGCAGTGAGCTGACAGGGACTGATTCACCCCTCCACTTT.

This chain links TRBV7-8 with TRBJ2-3; no firm D call. The CDR3 runs to 14 residues. Germline values: CDR1 SGHVS, CDR2 FQNEAQ. Trimming stripped 7 bases from V and 4 bases from J, with 15 bases between. CDR3: CASTRSGRPDTQYF. The CDR3 nucleotides are TGTGCCAGCACCCGCTCGGGTAGACCAGATACGCAGTATTTT.

This sequence joins TRBV4-1 and TRBJ2-5; possible D gene TRBD2, 6 bases. Germline assignment: CDR1 MGHRA and CDR2 YSYEKL. The ends were cut back, 1 base at V and 7 bases at J, with 16 bases in the middle. The CDR3 contains 15 residues. CDR3: CASSQVAGPMGTQYF. DNA of the CDR3: TGCGCCAGCAGCCAAGTCGCGGGGCCCATGGGGACCCAGTACTTC.

The J gene is TRBJ2-7, the V gene TRBV5-6; maybe TRBD1 (6 bases). The V and J ends lost 0 bases and 0 bases respectively, with 7 bases between them. The CDR3 has 14 residues. CDR1 is SGHDT and CDR2 is YYEEEE in the germline V gene. The CDR3 region is CASSLDRVSYEQYF. The DNA for the CDR3 is TGTGCCAGCAGCTTGGACAGGGTCTCCTACGAGCAGTACTTC.

This sequence joins TRBV7-9 and TRBJ1-6; a possible D gene is TRBD1 (6 bases). Germline V gene lookup returns CDR1 SEHNR and CDR2 FQNEAQ (reference sequence). The CDR3 consists of 14 residues. Trimming cost V 4 bases and J 7 bases, with 11 bases left between them. The CDR3 loop is CASSYGGGNSPLHF. As DNA, the CDR3 is TGTGCCAGCAGCTACGGGGGGGGCAATTCACCCCTCCACTTT.

V and J are TRBV7-9 and TRBJ1-6, with 7 bases fitting TRBD1. The CDR3 runs 15 residues. V shed 1 base and J 3 bases; nucleotides not matched to a gene: 0. Germline V gene data show CDR1 as SEHNR and CDR2 as FQNEAQ (reference sequence). CDR3 nucleotides: TGTGCCAGCAGCTTAGGGGACAGCTATAATTCACCCCTCCACTTT. It codes for CASSLGDSYNSPLHF.

The chain joins TRBV3-1 (or the pseudogene TRBV3-2) to TRBJ1-6, with D unclear. Germline CDR1 and CDR2: LGHDT and YNNKEL (reference sequence). The CDR3 covers 13 residues. Trimming took off 2 bases at V and 7 bases at J, with 6 bases between the two ends. CDR3 protein: CASSQLANSPLHF. As DNA, the CDR3 is TGTGCCAGCAGCCAACTGGCAAATTCACCCCTCCACTTT.

This chain connects TRBV4-1 to TRBJ2-3; TRBD1 agrees at 11 bases. The CDR3 is 16 amino acids. The V and J ends lost 0 bases and 6 bases, in that order; junction bases with no gene match: 5. Germline assignment: CDR1 MGHRA and CDR2 YSYEKL. The DNA for the CDR3 is TGCGCCAGCAGCCAAGATGGGACAGGGGGGTTGGATACGCAGTATTTT. It codes for CASSQDGTGGLDTQYF.

This clone was observed once. The chain employs TRBV7-9 and TRBJ2-1; 11 bases align to TRBD1. Germline V gives CDR1 SEHNR, CDR2 FQNEAQ (reference sequence). J lost 8 bases, V lost 1 base, and 10 bases had no gene match. This CDR3 has 17 residues. This CDR3 is CASSLESGGQGDDEQFF. The CDR3 bases are TGTGCCAGCAGCTTAGAATCCGGGGGACAGGGGGATGATGAGCAGTTCTTC.